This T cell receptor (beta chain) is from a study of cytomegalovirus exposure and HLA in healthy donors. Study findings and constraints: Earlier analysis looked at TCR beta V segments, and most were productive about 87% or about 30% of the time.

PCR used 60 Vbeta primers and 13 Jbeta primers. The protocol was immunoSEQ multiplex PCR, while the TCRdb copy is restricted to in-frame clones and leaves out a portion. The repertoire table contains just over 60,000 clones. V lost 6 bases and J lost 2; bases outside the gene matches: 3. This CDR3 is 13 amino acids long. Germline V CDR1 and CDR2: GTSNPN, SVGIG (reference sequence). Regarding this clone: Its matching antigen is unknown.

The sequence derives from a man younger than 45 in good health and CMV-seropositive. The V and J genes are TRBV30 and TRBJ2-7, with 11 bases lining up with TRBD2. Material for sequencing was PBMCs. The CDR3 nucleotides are TGTGCCTGTTTAGCGGGGGGGCCCTACGAGCAGTACTTC. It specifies CACLAGGPYEQYF.